This passage covers 20 T cell receptor beta chains from one sample sequenced in a study of blood T cell repertoires in COVID-19. Repertoires were generated with immunoSEQ multiplex PCR, while TCRdb's copy carries only in-frame clones and drops some. The sample lists about 160,000 clones, roughly 93% occurring once. The sequencing input was peripheral blood. The source is a woman aged 45-65 years with acute or convalescent COVID-19.

The V and J genes are TRBV11-2 and TRBJ1-1, with a weak D call TRBD1 (5 bases). This CDR3 region has 15 residues. Germline values: CDR1 SGHAT, CDR2 FQNNGV. The V gene lost 6 bases and the J gene lost 0 bases, with 14 bases spanning the gap. CDR3 protein: CASRETGTLNTEAFF. CDR3 bases: TGTGCCAGCAGGGAAACAGGAACTTTGAACACTGAAGCTTTCTTT.

This chain joins TRBV7-2 and TRBJ1-3; D gene uncertain. This CDR3 comprises 13 residues. V shed 1 base and J shed 2 bases, with 3 bases lying between them. Germline CDR1 and CDR2: SGHTA and FQGNSA. The CDR3, as DNA: TGTGCCAGCAGCTTAGAGCCTGGAAACACCATATATTTT. It is translated as CASSLEPGNTIYF.

This clone came up a few times. This chain connects TRBV4-1 to TRBJ1-4; weak D call: TRBD1 (6 bases). CDR3 length: 16 residues. V was shortened by 7 bases and J by 4 bases, with 19 bases between the two germline ends. Per germline, CDR1 MGHRA and CDR2 YSYEKL. Here the CDR3 DNA reads TGCGCCAGCACCCGACACAGGGATTCCTTTAATGAAAAACTGTTTTTT. The encoded protein is CASTRHRDSFNEKLFF.

CDR3: CASSITGIGYNSPLHF. The CDR3 DNA follows: TGTGCCAGCAGCATTACAGGGATCGGGTATAATTCACCCCTCCACTTT. The V and J genes are TRBV11-2 and TRBJ1-6, with D possibly TRBD1 on 6 matching bases. CDR1 is SGHAT and CDR2 is FQNNGV in the germline V gene. This CDR3 comprises 16 residues. The germline V and J ends were trimmed by 5 bases and 4 bases, with 15 bases remaining between them.

V is TRBV12-3 or TRBV12-4 and J is TRBJ1-1; the D gene is possibly TRBD1 (5 bases). The V gene lost 10 bases and the J gene lost 6 bases, with 15 bases spanning the gap. This CDR3 has 12 residues. The CDR3 DNA follows: TGTGCCATGAAAGGGGCAGAAGCTGAAGCTTTCTTT. Encoded protein: CAMKGAEAEAFF.

The CDR3 DNA reads as TGTGCCAGTAGTCCCGGGACAGCTACCGGGGAGCTGTTTTTT. Its translation is CASSPGTATGELFF. The chain is built from TRBV19 and TRBJ2-2; 7 positions agree with TRBD1. CDR1 is LNHDA, CDR2 SQIVND, per germline (reference sequence). V shed 5 bases, J shed 5 bases, and the junction held 5 bases outside the gene matches. CDR3 size: 14 residues. The full variable domain, completed using reference TRBV19 and TRBJ2-2, is DGGITQSPKYLFRKEGQNVTLSCEQNLNHDAMYWYRQDPGQGLRLIYYSQIVNDFQKGDIAEGYSVSREKKESFPLTVTSAQKNPTAFYLCASSPGTATGELFFGEGSRLTVL.

The chain carries TRBV28 and TRBJ1-5, with a weak D call TRBD1 (5 bases). This CDR3 comprises 15 residues. Per germline, CDR1 MDHEN and CDR2 SYDVKM. Deletions cut 8 bases from V and 1 base from J, with 15 bases between. CDR3 sequence reads: CASRAWGESNQPQHF. The CDR3 DNA follows: TGTGCCAGCCGGGCGTGGGGGGAGAGCAATCAGCCCCAGCATTTT.

The chain joins TRBV28 to TRBJ2-5; possibly TRBD2 for D (6 bases). The CDR3 runs to 17 residues. V lost 2 bases and J 2 bases, leaving 18 bases between the germline ends. CDR1 and CDR2 (germline): MDHEN, SYDVKM. The CDR3, as DNA: TGTGCCAGCAGTTTAACCCTCGGGACTGGGGCTCAAGAGACCCAGTACTTC. It specifies CASSLTLGTGAQETQYF.

This clone appeared a single time. V usage is TRBV13 and J usage is TRBJ1-1; 9 bases line up with TRBD1. This CDR3 contains 15 residues. J lost 3 bases, V lost 0 bases, and 2 bases had no gene match. From germline, CDR1 is PRHDT and CDR2 FYEKMQ (reference sequence). CDR3 residues: CASSLGDRGDTEAFF. Here the CDR3 DNA reads TGTGCCAGCAGCTTAGGGGACAGGGGCGACACTGAAGCTTTCTTT.

This chain connects TRBV28 to TRBJ2-1; 10 positions agree with TRBD2. The V gene end was trimmed by 4 bases and the J gene end by 7 bases; junction bases not matched to a gene: 7. The CDR3 is made up of 15 amino acids. Germline V CDR1 and CDR2: MDHEN, SYDVKM. The DNA for the CDR3 is TGTGCCAGCAGTTCCCCGGGACTAGCGAAGAATGAGCAGTTCTTC. This gives the protein CASSSPGLAKNEQFF.

V and J are TRBV7-2 and TRBJ2-6, with no clear D. This CDR3 region has 16 residues. The germline V and J ends were trimmed by 3 bases and 0 bases, with 9 bases remaining between them. Germline V CDR1 and CDR2: SGHTA, FQGNSA. CDR3 in DNA: TGTGCCAGCAGCTTGTTGGGCCTCTCTGGGGCCAACGTCCTGACTTTC. This translates into CASSLLGLSGANVLTF.

The rearrangement links TRBV9 to TRBJ2-5, with 9 positions matching TRBD2. CDR3 length: 14 amino acids. The V gene's germline CDR1 is SGDLS and CDR2 YYNGEE. V dropped 2 bases and J dropped 5; count of bases not matched to a gene: 4. The CDR3 sequence: CASSVEAGGETQYF. CDR3 DNA sequence: TGTGCCAGCAGCGTGGAAGCGGGAGGTGAGACCCAGTACTTC.

This chain joins TRBV7-6 and TRBJ2-7; possible D gene TRBD2, 5 bases. The V end was cut by 1 base, the J end by 2 bases, with 6 bases between. Germline V gene sequence: CDR1 SGHVS, CDR2 FNYEAQ. The CDR3 runs 13 residues. CDR3 coding DNA: TGTGCCAGCAGCTTAGGAGGGACCTACGAGCAGTACTTC. It encodes CASSLGGTYEQYF.

This clone was seen only a few times. The genes are TRBV11-3 and TRBJ2-3; TRBD1 might be the D (6 bases). The V gene lost 5 bases and the J gene lost 2 bases, with 17 bases spanning the gap. CDR1 is SGHNT, CDR2 YENEEA, per germline. This CDR3 has 16 residues. The CDR3 DNA reads as TGTGCCAGCAGCCCCGTGGGGGCGCTAGTCACAGATACGCAGTATTTT. Its translation: CASSPVGALVTDTQYF.

This chain joins TRBV5-1 and TRBJ2-1; 12 nucleotides match TRBD2. Germline CDR1 reads SGHRS; CDR2 reads YFSETQ. The ends lost 1 base at V and 8 bases at J; junction bases unmatched: 4. The CDR3 runs 15 residues. The CDR3 DNA reads as TGCGCCAGCAGCTTGCCTAGCGGGGGGGGAGATGAGCAGTTCTTC. Amino acids: CASSLPSGGGDEQFF.

V gene TRBV4-1 combines with J gene TRBJ1-1, with D possibly TRBD1 on 5 matching bases. Germline-derived CDR1 and CDR2 are MGHRA and YSYEKL. Trimming left V 7 bases short and J 2 bases short, with 11 bases between. CDR3 length: 13 residues. The chain's CDR3 is CASTLTDNTEAFF. The CDR3 DNA is TGCGCCAGCACCCTGACAGACAACACTGAAGCTTTCTTT.

The CDR3 nucleotides read TGTGCCAGCAGCCACGGGACAGGGCCCACAGATACGCAGTATTTT. Translated: CASSHGTGPTDTQYF. The chain recombines TRBV7-9 with TRBJ2-3, with 9 bases matching TRBD1. CDR1 and CDR2 from the germline V gene are SEHNR and FQNEAQ (reference sequence). The CDR3 totals 15 residues. V dropped 5 bases and J dropped 2; count of bases not matched to a gene: 5.

V gene TRBV5-1 combines with J gene TRBJ2-7, with a possible D match to TRBD2 (5 bases). Germline-derived CDR1 and CDR2 are SGHRS and YFSETQ. Trimming removed 2 bases from V and 1 base from J, with 7 bases in between. This CDR3 is 13 amino acids long. The CDR3 loop is CASSFGGSYEQYF. CDR3 coding DNA: TGCGCCAGCAGCTTCGGCGGGTCCTACGAGCAGTACTTC. The full variable domain, rest sourced from reference TRBV5-1 and TRBJ2-7, is KAGVTQTPRYLIKTRGQQVTLSCSPISGHRSVSWYQQTPGQGLQFLFEYFSETQRNKGNFPGRFSGRQFSNSRSEMNVSTLELGDSALYLCASSFGGSYEQYFGPGTRLTVT.

The rearrangement links TRBV3-1 (or the pseudogene TRBV3-2) to TRBJ2-7, with 7 bases aligning to TRBD2. Trimming took 2 bases from V and 1 from J; bases not matched to a gene: 5. The CDR3 length is 15 residues. The germline V gene has CDR1 LGHDT and CDR2 YNNKEL (reference sequence). The chain's CDR3 is CASSQSGGWSYEQYF. The CDR3, as DNA: TGTGCCAGCAGCCAATCGGGGGGTTGGTCCTACGAGCAGTACTTC.

This clone was recorded a few times. The V call is TRBV20-1, the J call TRBJ2-7, with 11 nucleotides matching TRBD2. Germline loops: CDR1 DFQATT, CDR2 SNEGSKA (reference sequence). With V trimmed by 3 bases and J by 3 bases, 1 base remained unmatched. CDR3 length equals 13 residues. The CDR3 here is CSASLAGGYEQYF. CDR3 DNA: TGCAGTGCTAGTCTAGCGGGAGGCTACGAGCAGTACTTC.